The sequence of this T cell receptor (beta chain) was determined in a study of blood T cells in healthy people across ages. Study overall: The template switching approach captured approximately one barcoded beta molecule for every two T cells. Overall study results and limits: Investigators viewed diversity estimates from one million T cells as underestimates, the study reported. Unsorted PBMCs prevented conclusive naive versus antigen-experienced comparison.

Worth noting for this clonotype: Antigen: not known.

The authors ran a second PCR of about 7 to 11 cycles using a sample-barcoded 5' primer and a J-beta primer mix. TCRdb processed the 5' RACE reads anew with MiXCR; each CDR3 protein has one entry. The data contain 650,000 to 700,000 distinct CDR3 sequences, about 51% of them seen just once; the ten biggest clones take up roughly 13%. This CDR3 has 13 amino acids. Between the trimmed V and J ends, which lost 5 bases and 7 bases, there was a span of 14 bases. Germline V gene data show CDR1 as DFQATT and CDR2 as SNEGSKA (reference sequence). Peripheral blood from each donor was collected in a volume of roughly 9.2 milliliters.

The receptor's source is a woman older than 75 in good health. V gene TRBV20-1 combines with J gene TRBJ1-4; D ambiguous. The sequencing sample was made of blood. The CDR3 DNA sequence: TGCAGTGCTCCGGACCCACCTAGTGAAAAACTGTTTTTT. This gives the protein CSAPDPPSEKLFF.